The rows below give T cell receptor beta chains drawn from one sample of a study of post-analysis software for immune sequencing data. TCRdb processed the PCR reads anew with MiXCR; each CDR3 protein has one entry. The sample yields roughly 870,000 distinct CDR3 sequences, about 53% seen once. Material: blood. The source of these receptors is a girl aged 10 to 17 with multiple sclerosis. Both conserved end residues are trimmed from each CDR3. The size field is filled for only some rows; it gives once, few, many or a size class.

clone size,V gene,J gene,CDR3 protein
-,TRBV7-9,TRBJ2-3,ASSSFKGGTQY
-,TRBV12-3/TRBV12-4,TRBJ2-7,ASSDPTVRGVEQY
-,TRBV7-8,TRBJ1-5,TSSLQGSNQPQH
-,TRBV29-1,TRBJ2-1,SVTTSGSDNEQF
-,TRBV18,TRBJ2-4,ASSPVGQGLAKNIQY
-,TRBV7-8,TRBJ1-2,ASSLAAGGVSNYGYT
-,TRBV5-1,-,ASTLIGVETQY
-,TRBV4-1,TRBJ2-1,ASSQEPWPSGGLNEQF
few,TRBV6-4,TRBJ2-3,ASSDSADAQSDTQY
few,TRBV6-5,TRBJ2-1,ASIPTSGYNEQF
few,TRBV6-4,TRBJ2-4,ASSEEPGTKNIQY
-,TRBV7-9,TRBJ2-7,ASSLAGTTYEQY
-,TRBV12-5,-,ASGLGLTSETQY
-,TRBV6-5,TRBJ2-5,ASSLSGERQETQY
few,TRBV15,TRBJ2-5,ATSRYGPQETQY
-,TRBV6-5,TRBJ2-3,ASSYSRGIGTDTQY
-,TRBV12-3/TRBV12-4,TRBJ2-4,ASSLALGEGAKNIQY
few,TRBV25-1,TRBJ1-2,ASGRTGDYGYT
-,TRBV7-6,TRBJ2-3,ASSLVEAGGLSTDTQY
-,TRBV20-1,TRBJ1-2,SARVVGTNYGYT
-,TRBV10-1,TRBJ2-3,ASSAGIITDTQY
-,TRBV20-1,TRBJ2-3,SAPEYSSTDTQY
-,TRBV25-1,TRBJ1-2,ASSEYYRNYGYT
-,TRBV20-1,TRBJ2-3,GGLLTDTQY
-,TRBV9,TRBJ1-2,AGSTRQGLGYT
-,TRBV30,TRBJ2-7,AWAYGTGGYEQY
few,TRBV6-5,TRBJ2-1,ASSDLAGGHYNEQF
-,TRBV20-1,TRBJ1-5,SALDRGNNQPQH
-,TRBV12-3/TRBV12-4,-,ASSLDGARETQY
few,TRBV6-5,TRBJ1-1,ASSIKRQGGNTEAF
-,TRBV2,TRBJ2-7,ASIGTSAISYEQY
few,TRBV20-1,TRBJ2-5,SASLAGWYQETQY
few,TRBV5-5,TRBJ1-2,ASSLGTVINYGYT
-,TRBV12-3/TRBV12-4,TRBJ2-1,ASRGVAGGLPNEQF
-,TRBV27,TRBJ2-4,ASSQKGGLAKNIQY
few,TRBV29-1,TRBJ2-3,SVEGRGGGSTDTQY
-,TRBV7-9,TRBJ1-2,ASSFAGRGPNYGYT
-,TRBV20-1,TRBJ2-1,SATPNRGSPGMNEQF
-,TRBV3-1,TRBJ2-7,ASSPTAAVRGEQY
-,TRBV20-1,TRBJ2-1,SAERTSGYNEQF
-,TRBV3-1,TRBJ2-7,ASSHLSAHEQY
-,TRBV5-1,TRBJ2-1,ASSTDSLGTNEQF
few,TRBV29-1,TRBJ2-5,SVPPGTATQETQY
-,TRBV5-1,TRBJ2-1,ASAWGPNEQF
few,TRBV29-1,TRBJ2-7,SVVGGPREQY
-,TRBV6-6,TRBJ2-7,ASSQRDPSLYEQY
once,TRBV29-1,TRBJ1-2,SVYSYGYT
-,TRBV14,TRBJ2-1,ASSLSVASGINEQF
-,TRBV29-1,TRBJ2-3,SAPGLAGDTQY
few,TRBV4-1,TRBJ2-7,ASRRSGTDSYEQY
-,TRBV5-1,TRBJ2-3,ASSLDGTPPDTQY